This is a list of T cell receptor beta chains from one sample in a study of T-cell memory formation after mild COVID-19. TCRdb re-analysed the 5' RACE reads in MiXCR, keeping a single row per CDR3 protein. The table has 280,000 or so distinct CDR3 sequences, approximately 7.6% seen once. Sequencing used PBMCs or a T cell subset sorted from them (not recorded which). The receptor set was obtained from a man younger than 30 who had mild COVID-19 (a few samples of this study predate the infection). Cell type and time point are not known. CDR3s include the opening cysteine and the closing phenylalanine or tryptophan. Each record gives: CDR3 DNA, CDR3 protein, D gene, V gene, J gene, clone size. The D gene is left open where the match is weak. Rows give clone size only sometimes, using once, few, many, or a class for an expanded clone.

DNA: TGTGCCAGCAGCTTATGGATAGATGGGCTCAGCACAGATACGCAGTATTTT; CDR3: CASSLWIDGLSTDTQYF; D: NA; V: TRBV7-9; J: TRBJ2-3; size: few
DNA: TGCGCCAGCAGCCAAGTCTCAGTGGTCCAGAGCTCCTACAATGAGCAGTTCTTC; CDR3: CASSQVSVVQSSYNEQFF; D: NA; V: TRBV4-1; J: TRBJ2-1; size: many
DNA: TGTGCCAGCAGCCATCCGTGGGAAATTTCGGGGGCCCAAGAGACCCAGTACTTC; CDR3: CASSHPWEISGAQETQYF; D: NA; V: TRBV21-1; J: TRBJ2-5; size: NA
DNA: TGTGCCAGCAGCTCAGGGTCCAGAGGGAACGAGCAGTACTTC; CDR3: CASSSGSRGNEQYF; D: NA; V: TRBV7-8; J: TRBJ2-7; size: few
DNA: TGTGCCAGCAGCTTGAGGGACGCCCCGGGCACCGGGGAGCTGTTTTTT; CDR3: CASSLRDAPGTGELFF; D: NA; V: TRBV5-5; J: TRBJ2-2; size: few
DNA: TGCGCCAGCAGCTTGTATCCGGGAGTCCAAGAGACCCAGTACTTC; CDR3: CASSLYPGVQETQYF; D: NA; V: TRBV5-1; J: TRBJ2-5; size: few
DNA: TGTGCCAGCAGCCAGCGGGGGACTAGCGGGGCCGTCTCCTACAATGAGCAGTTCTTC; CDR3: CASSQRGTSGAVSYNEQFF; D: TRBD2; V: TRBV7-2; J: TRBJ2-1; size: NA
DNA: TGCAGTGCTAGAGAGTTCGGCGGGACTAGCACAGATACGCAGTATTTT; CDR3: CSAREFGGTSTDTQYF; D: NA; V: TRBV20-1; J: TRBJ2-3; size: few
DNA: TGTGCCAGTAAACGATGGGATGAGACCCAGTACTTC; CDR3: CASKRWDETQYF; D: NA; V: TRBV19; J: TRBJ2-5; size: many
DNA: TGTGCCAGCAGCCCTCCCCGGGCAGGGTTCACTGAAGCTTTCTTT; CDR3: CASSPPRAGFTEAFF; D: NA; V: TRBV6-2/TRBV6-3; J: TRBJ1-1; size: NA
DNA: TGTGCCAGCAGCCCATCTGGACTGTACCTCCGGGGGACCCAGTACTTC; CDR3: CASSPSGLYLRGTQYF; D: NA; V: TRBV7-9; J: TRBJ2-5; size: many
DNA: TGTGCCAGCAGTGGACGGATCTCTGGGGCCAACGTCCTGACTTTC; CDR3: CASSGRISGANVLTF; D: NA; V: TRBV6-1; J: TRBJ2-6; size: few
DNA: TGCGCCAGCAGTGAGGACTATCAGCCCCAGCATTTT; CDR3: CASSEDYQPQHF; D: NA; V: TRBV10-2; J: TRBJ1-5; size: many
DNA: TGTGCCAGCAGCTCAGGGACAGGGTCGGGAACTGAAGCTTTCTTT; CDR3: CASSSGTGSGTEAFF; D: TRBD1; V: TRBV7-8; J: TRBJ1-1; size: NA
DNA: TGTGCCAGCAGCTTAGAACATCAGCCCCAGCATTTT; CDR3: CASSLEHQPQHF; D: NA; V: TRBV7-2; J: TRBJ1-5; size: NA
DNA: TGTGCCAGCAGAAGTCCGGGCTTCGGTACGCAGTATTTT; CDR3: CASRSPGFGTQYF; D: NA; V: TRBV12-3/TRBV12-4; J: TRBJ2-3; size: many